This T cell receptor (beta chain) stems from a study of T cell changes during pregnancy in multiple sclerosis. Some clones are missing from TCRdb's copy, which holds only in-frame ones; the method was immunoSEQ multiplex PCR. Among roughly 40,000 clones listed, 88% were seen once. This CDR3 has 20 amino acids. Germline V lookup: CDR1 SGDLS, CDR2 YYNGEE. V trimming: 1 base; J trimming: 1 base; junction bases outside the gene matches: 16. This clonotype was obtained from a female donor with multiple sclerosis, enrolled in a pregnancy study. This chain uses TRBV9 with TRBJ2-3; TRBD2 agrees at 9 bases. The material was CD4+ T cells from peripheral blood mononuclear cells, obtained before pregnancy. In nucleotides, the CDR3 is TGTGCCAGCAGCGTACGGAGTCGGCGGGAGGGCCTGTCTGGCACAGATACGCAGTATTTT. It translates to CASSVRSRREGLSGTDTQYF.